The source of this T cell receptor beta chain is a study of blood T cell repertoires in COVID-19. Turning to the study itself: T cells, B-cell-depleted T cells, or PBMCs provided the cDNA or gDNA that served as material.

This CDR3 comprises 14 residues. Germline V lookup: CDR1 MNHEY, CDR2 SVGAGI. J was trimmed by 4 bases and V by 6 bases; bases with no gene match: 5. All enrollees were about 18 to 89 years old and from about 24 US areas. Clinical histories supplied by participants themselves formed the basis of cohort assignment. What the recovered Cohort 3 donors had was two negative PCRs, clearance, or symptom resolution. Assay: immunoSEQ multiplex PCR; the TCRdb copy retains only in-frame clones and omits some. The table shows a few hundred thousand clones, with approximately 90% occurring only once. The sequence was obtained from a young woman who had recovered from COVID-19. The chain carries TRBV6-5 and TRBJ1-1; 10 positions match TRBD1. Sequenced sample: PBMCs or T cells enriched from blood (not recorded which). This chain's CDR3 is CASRGTGVSTEAFF. The CDR3 DNA reads TGTGCCAGCAGGGGGACAGGGGTCAGCACTGAAGCTTTCTTT.